A selection of T cell receptor beta chains follows, all from one sample in a study of blood T cell repertoires in COVID-19. The method was immunoSEQ multiplex PCR; TCRdb's version includes in-frame clones alone and lacks a portion of them. The table lists roughly 32,000 clones, 60% to 80% of them singletons. Sequencing input: peripheral blood. These receptors came from an older man with active or convalescent COVID-19. Each CDR3 is given with its conserved first and last residue. The order of the fields is J gene, D gene, clone size, V gene, CDR3 protein, CDR3 DNA. A D gene is named only where the DNA matches it firmly. Clone size is not always given. Where it is, it says once, few, many or a class for expanded clones.

>TRBJ1-5|-|-|TRBV7-8
CASSPGGVGSNQPQHF
TGTGCCAGCAGCCCGGGGGGTGTAGGGAGCAATCAGCCCCAGCATTTT
>TRBJ2-1|-|-|TRBV6-1
CASSEAGTFGRGEQFF
TGTGCCAGCAGTGAAGCGGGAACTTTCGGTAGGGGTGAGCAGTTCTTC
>TRBJ1-5|-|-|TRBV10-1
CASSEMGSQPQHF
TGCGCCAGCAGTGAGATGGGGAGTCAGCCCCAGCATTTT
>TRBJ2-4|-|few|TRBV28
CASRDSGQAKNIQYF
TGTGCCAGCCGCGACTCCGGACAAGCCAAAAACATTCAGTACTTC
>TRBJ1-6|TRBD1|-|TRBV5-5
CASSSSGTDNSPLHF
TGTGCCAGCAGCTCATCCGGGACAGATAATTCACCCCTCCACTTT
>TRBJ2-1|-|-|TRBV4-2
CASSNIQGSYNEQFF
TGTGCCAGCAGTAATATACAGGGATCCTACAATGAGCAGTTCTTC
>TRBJ1-2|-|-|TRBV28
CASSFSAGANYGYTF
TGTGCCAGCAGTTTTTCGGCTGGGGCCAACTATGGCTACACCTTC
>TRBJ2-7|TRBD1|few|TRBV2
CASRNRDRGYEQYF
TGTGCCAGCAGAAACCGGGACAGGGGTTACGAGCAGTACTTC
>TRBJ1-2|TRBD1|-|TRBV5-6
CASSLGGGTGEIPGYGYTF
TGTGCCAGCAGCTTGGGAGGCGGGACAGGGGAAATTCCAGGCTATGGCTACACCTTC
>TRBJ1-5|-|-|TRBV19
CASTREHPGSGGNQPQHF
TGTGCCAGCACTCGCGAACACCCGGGGTCTGGCGGGAATCAGCCCCAGCATTTT
>TRBJ1-6|-|-|TRBV7-2
CASSLAGQGGSPLHF
TGTGCCAGCAGCTTAGCGGGCCAGGGTGGTTCACCCCTCCACTTT
>TRBJ2-7|TRBD2|-|TRBV11-2
CASTGLAGGPSVYEQYF
TGTGCCAGCACCGGACTAGCGGGAGGGCCCTCTGTGTACGAGCAGTACTTC
>TRBJ1-2|-|-|TRBV9
CASSVGLYYGYTF
TGTGCCAGCAGCGTAGGACTATACTACGGCTACACCTTC
>TRBJ2-4|TRBD1|-|TRBV5-5
CASSSGQGLAKNIQYF
TGTGCCAGCAGCTCAGGACAGGGGCTAGCCAAAAACATTCAGTACTTC
>TRBJ2-3|-|-|TRBV4-2
CASSQGPSTDTQYF
TGTGCCAGCAGCCAAGGGCCTAGCACAGATACGCAGTATTTT
>TRBJ2-1|-|few|TRBV7-2
CASRRQDNEQFF
TGTGCCTCGCGTCGACAAGACAATGAGCAGTTCTTC
>TRBJ1-5|-|-|TRBV28
CASSFRDYSNQPQHF
TGTGCCAGCAGTTTCCGGGATTATAGCAATCAGCCCCAGCATTTT
>TRBJ1-2|TRBD1|-|TRBV5-6
CASSRDRVNYGYTF
TGTGCCAGCAGCCGTGACAGGGTCAACTATGGCTACACCTTC
>TRBJ1-1|-|few|TRBV7-3
CASSLYQGTEAFF
TGTGCCAGCAGCTTATACCAGGGAACTGAAGCTTTCTTT
>TRBJ2-6|-|once|TRBV28
CASSSTGSSGANVLTF
TGTGCCAGCAGTTCGACAGGTAGCTCTGGGGCCAACGTCCTGACTTTC
>TRBJ2-1|-|-|TRBV10-1
CASSDPTSFNNEQFF
TGCGCCAGCAGTGACCCGACAAGCTTCAACAATGAGCAGTTCTTC
>TRBJ2-1|-|-|TRBV3-1/TRBV3-2
CASSQVQGIGNEQFF
TGTGCCAGCAGCCAAGTACAGGGAATCGGTAATGAGCAGTTCTTC
>TRBJ2-1|-|-|TRBV11-2
CASSLSGPYNEQFF
TGTGCCAGCAGCTTATCTGGGCCTTACAATGAGCAGTTCTTC
>TRBJ2-7|-|once|TRBV5-1
CASSPDVNLREQYF
TGCGCCAGCAGTCCCGACGTCAACTTGAGGGAGCAGTACTTC
>TRBJ1-1|-|-|TRBV10-3
CAISDSNTEAFF
TGTGCCATCAGTGATAGTAACACTGAAGCTTTCTTT
>TRBJ1-2|-|-|TRBV3-1/TRBV3-2
CASSLGQQYGYTF
TGTGCCAGCAGCCTCGGACAGCAGTATGGCTACACCTTC
>TRBJ1-5|-|-|TRBV28
CASSLLDIQPQHF
TGTGCCAGCAGTTTATTGGACATACAGCCCCAGCATTTT
>TRBJ1-5|-|-|TRBV27
CASSLEGSNQPQHF
TGTGCCAGCAGTTTAGAGGGCAGCAATCAGCCCCAGCATTTT
>TRBJ1-2|-|-|TRBV28
CASSLPGGNTNYGYTF
TGTGCCAGCAGTTTACCCGGCGGGAATACTAACTATGGCTACACCTTC
>TRBJ2-5|TRBD2|-|TRBV25-1
CASSRLAGVETQYF
TGTGCCAGCAGTCGACTAGCGGGAGTGGAGACCCAGTACTTC
>TRBJ2-2|-|-|TRBV9
CASSVGGKGRTGELFF
TGTGCCAGCAGCGTGGGGGGAAAGGGTCGAACCGGGGAGCTGTTTTTT
>TRBJ1-1|-|-|TRBV28
CASSFPAGNTEAFF
TGTGCCAGCAGTTTTCCGGCAGGGAACACTGAAGCTTTCTTT
>TRBJ1-2|-|-|TRBV20-1
CSAGDTIMYTF
TGCAGTGCTGGGGACACAATAATGTACACCTTC
>TRBJ1-2|TRBD1|-|TRBV5-1
CASSADWTGKNYGYTF
TGCGCCAGCAGCGCAGACTGGACAGGGAAAAACTATGGCTACACCTTC
>TRBJ2-1|TRBD2|once|TRBV19
CASSPGLEYNEQFF
TGTGCCAGTAGTCCGGGACTAGAATACAATGAGCAGTTCTTC
>TRBJ1-5|TRBD1|once|TRBV6-1
CASSEPRQGGNQPQHF
TGTGCCAGCAGTGAACCCCGACAGGGGGGGAATCAGCCCCAGCATTTT
>TRBJ1-5|TRBD1|few|TRBV6-2/TRBV6-3
CASSYAGTGVLGNQPQHF
TGTGCCAGCAGTTACGCCGGGACAGGGGTTTTGGGCAATCAGCCCCAGCATTTT
>TRBJ2-2|-|-|TRBV10-1
CASSETGLGTGELFF
TGCGCCAGCAGTGAAACAGGGTTGGGTACCGGGGAGCTGTTTTTT
>TRBJ1-2|-|-|TRBV6-2/TRBV6-3
CASSSRVYGYTF
TGTGCCAGCAGTTCGAGAGTCTATGGCTACACCTTC
>TRBJ2-5|TRBD2|few|TRBV3-1/TRBV3-2
CASSQGTSGQETQYF
TGTGCCAGCAGCCAAGGGACTAGCGGGCAAGAGACCCAGTACTTC
>TRBJ2-3|TRBD2|-|TRBV5-5
CASSFLAGRYTDTQYF
TGTGCCAGCAGCTTCCTAGCGGGGAGATACACAGATACGCAGTATTTT
>TRBJ2-5|-|-|TRBV9
CASSVRGQETQYF
TGTGCCAGCAGCGTACGGGGCCAAGAGACCCAGTACTTC
>TRBJ2-7|-|once|TRBV2
CASLDIYEQYF
TGTGCCAGCCTGGACATCTACGAGCAGTACTTC
>TRBJ2-2|TRBD2|-|TRBV12-5
CASGLIEGLSGELFF
TGTGCTAGTGGTTTGATTGAGGGACTATCCGGGGAGCTGTTTTTT